This TCR beta chain appears in the sequencing data of a study of blood T cell repertoires in COVID-19. Authors' data handling: Cell counts per sample came from amplifying reference gene primers. The method was immunoSEQ multiplex PCR; TCRdb's version includes in-frame clones alone and lacks a portion of them. D and trimming were read from the DNA, whereas the V and J calls and clone size are those reported in that table. The sample records about 410,000 clones, approximately 91% being singletons. The CDR3 covers 15 residues. From germline, CDR1 is MDHEN and CDR2 SYDVKM. Trimming cost V 4 bases and J 4 bases, with 16 bases left between them.

The sequencing sample was made of peripheral blood. The rearrangement links TRBV28 to TRBJ1-2; D is perhaps TRBD1 (5 bases). The TCR comes from a woman in her 40s with COVID-19, enrolled during active disease. For the CDR3, the DNA is TGTGCCAGCAGTTACTCAGGGACTCAGACCTATGGCTACACCTTC. Residues: CASSYSGTQTYGYTF.